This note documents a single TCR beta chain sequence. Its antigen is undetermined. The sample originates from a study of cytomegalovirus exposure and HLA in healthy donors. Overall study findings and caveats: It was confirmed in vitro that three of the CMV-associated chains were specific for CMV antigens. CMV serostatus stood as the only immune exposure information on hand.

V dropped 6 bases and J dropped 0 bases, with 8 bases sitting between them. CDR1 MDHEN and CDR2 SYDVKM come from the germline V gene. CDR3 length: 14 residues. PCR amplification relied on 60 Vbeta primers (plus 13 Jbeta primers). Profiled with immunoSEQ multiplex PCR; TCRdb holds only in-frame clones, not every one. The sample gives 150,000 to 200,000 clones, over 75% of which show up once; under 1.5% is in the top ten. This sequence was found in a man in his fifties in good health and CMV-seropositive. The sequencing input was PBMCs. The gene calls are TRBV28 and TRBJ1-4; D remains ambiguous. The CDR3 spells CASSQDATNEKLFF. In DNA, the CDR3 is TGTGCCAGCAGCCAGGATGCAACTAATGAAAAACTGTTTTTT.